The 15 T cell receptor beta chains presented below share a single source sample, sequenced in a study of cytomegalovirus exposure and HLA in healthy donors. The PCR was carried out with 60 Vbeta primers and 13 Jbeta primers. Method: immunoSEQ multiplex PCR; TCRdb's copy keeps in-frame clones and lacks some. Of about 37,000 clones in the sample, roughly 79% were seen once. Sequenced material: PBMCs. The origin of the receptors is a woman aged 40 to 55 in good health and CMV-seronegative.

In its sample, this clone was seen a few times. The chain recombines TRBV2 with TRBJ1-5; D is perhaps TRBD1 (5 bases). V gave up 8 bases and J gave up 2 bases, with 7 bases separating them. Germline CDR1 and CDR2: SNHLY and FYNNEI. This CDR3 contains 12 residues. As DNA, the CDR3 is TGTGCCAGCCAACAGGGCAATCAGCCCCAGCATTTT. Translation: CASQQGNQPQHF. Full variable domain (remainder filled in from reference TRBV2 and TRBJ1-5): EPEVTQTPSHQVTQMGQEVILRCVPISNHLYFYWYRQILGQKVEFLVSFYNNEISEKSEIFDDQFSVERPDGSNFTLKIRSTKLEDSAMYFCASQQGNQPQHFGDGTRLSIL.

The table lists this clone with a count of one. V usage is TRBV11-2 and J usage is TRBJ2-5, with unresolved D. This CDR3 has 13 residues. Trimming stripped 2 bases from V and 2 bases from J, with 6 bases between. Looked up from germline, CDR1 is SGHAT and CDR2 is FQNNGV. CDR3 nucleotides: TGTGCCAGCAGCTTATTATATCAAGAGACCCAGTACTTC. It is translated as CASSLLYQETQYF.

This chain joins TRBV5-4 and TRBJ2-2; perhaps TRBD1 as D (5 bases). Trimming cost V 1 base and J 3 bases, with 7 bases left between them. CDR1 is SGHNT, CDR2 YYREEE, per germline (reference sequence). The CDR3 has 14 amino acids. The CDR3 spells CASSLRGDTGELFF. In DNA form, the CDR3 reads TGTGCCAGCAGCTTGAGGGGCGACACCGGGGAGCTGTTTTTT.

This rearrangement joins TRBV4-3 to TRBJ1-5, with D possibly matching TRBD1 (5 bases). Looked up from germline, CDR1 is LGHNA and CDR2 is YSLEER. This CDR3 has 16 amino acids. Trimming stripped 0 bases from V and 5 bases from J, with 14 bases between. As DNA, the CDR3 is TGCGCCAGCAGCCAAGATTTGGGGCTTTCGGATCAGCCCCAGCATTTT. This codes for CASSQDLGLSDQPQHF.

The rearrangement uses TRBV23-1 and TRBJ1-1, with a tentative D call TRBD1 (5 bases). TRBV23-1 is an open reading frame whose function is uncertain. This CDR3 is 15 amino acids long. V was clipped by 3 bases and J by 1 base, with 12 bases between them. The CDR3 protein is CASSHVGPANTEAFF. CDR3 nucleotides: TGCGCCAGCAGTCATGTGGGGCCAGCGAACACTGAAGCTTTCTTT.

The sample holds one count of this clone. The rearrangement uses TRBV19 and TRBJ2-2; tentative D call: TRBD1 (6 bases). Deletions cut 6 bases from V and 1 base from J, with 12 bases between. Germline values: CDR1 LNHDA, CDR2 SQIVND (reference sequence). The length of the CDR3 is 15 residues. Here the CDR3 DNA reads TGTGCCAGTAGAACAGGGACGCGGAACACCGGGGAGCTGTTTTTT. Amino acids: CASRTGTRNTGELFF.

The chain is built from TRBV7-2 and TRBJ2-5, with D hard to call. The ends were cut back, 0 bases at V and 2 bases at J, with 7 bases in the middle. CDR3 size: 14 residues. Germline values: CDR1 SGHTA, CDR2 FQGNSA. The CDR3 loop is CASSLAGWQETQYF. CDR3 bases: TGTGCCAGCAGCTTAGCCGGGTGGCAAGAGACCCAGTACTTC.

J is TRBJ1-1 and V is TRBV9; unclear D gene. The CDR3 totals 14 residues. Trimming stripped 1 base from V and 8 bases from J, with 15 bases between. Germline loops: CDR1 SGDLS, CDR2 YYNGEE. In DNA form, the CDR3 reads TGTGCCAGCAGCGTAACCGTCGGGTCTCCAGAAGCTTTCTTT. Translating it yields CASSVTVGSPEAFF.

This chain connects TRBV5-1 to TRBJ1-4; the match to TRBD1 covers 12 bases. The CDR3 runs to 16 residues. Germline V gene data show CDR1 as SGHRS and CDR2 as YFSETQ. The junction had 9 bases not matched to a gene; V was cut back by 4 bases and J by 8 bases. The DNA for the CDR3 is TGCGCCAGCAGCGCTCGGGGAGGGACAGGGGGCGAAAAACTGTTTTTT. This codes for CASSARGGTGGEKLFF.

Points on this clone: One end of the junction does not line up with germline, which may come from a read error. The CDR3 DNA follows: TGTGCTAGCAGCTTAGTTGGCAGGAACACCGGGGAGCTGTTTTTT. This translates into CASSLVGRNTGELFF. This chain connects TRBV7-7 to TRBJ2-2; no clear D gene. CDR1 SSHAT and CDR2 FNYEAQ come from the germline V gene (reference sequence). The CDR3 spans 15 residues.

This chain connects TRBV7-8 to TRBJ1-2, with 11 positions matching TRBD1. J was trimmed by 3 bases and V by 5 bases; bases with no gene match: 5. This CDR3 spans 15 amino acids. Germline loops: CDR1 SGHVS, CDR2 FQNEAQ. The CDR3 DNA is TGTGCCAGCAGCGGGGGGACAGGGGGATACTATGGCTACACCTTC. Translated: CASSGGTGGYYGYTF.

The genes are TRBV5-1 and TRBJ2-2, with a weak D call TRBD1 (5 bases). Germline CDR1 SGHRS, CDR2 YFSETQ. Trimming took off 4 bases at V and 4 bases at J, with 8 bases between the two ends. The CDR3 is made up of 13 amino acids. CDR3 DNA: TGCGCCAGCAGCAGCCAGGGCACCGGGGAGCTGTTTTTT. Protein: CASSSQGTGELFF.

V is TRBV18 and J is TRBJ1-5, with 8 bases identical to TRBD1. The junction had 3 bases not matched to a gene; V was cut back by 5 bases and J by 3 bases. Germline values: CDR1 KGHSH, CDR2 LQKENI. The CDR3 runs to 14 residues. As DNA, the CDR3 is TGTGCCAGCTCATCGGGACAGGACAATCAGCCCCAGCATTTT. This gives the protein CASSSGQDNQPQHF.

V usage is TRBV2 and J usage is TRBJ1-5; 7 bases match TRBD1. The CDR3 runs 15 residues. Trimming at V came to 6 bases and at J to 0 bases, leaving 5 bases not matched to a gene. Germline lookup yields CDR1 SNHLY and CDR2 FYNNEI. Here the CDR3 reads CASRRDSYSNQPQHF. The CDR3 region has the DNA TGTGCCAGCAGAAGGGACAGTTATAGCAATCAGCCCCAGCATTTT.

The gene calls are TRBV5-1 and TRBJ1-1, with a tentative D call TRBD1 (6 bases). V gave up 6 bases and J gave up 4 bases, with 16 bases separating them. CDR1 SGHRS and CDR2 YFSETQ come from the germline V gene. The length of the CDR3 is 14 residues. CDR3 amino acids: CASNEHRVGTEAFF. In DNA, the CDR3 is TGCGCCAGCAACGAACACAGGGTTGGCACTGAAGCTTTCTTT.